One TCR beta chain is described in this entry. Its cognate antigen is unknown. The CDR3 loop spans 13 amino acids. CDR1 is GTSNPN and CDR2 is SVGIG in the germline V gene (reference sequence). Trimming cost V 5 bases and J 2 bases, with 12 bases left between them. The table came from immunoSEQ multiplex PCR; TCRdb's copy has only in-frame clones and leaves some out. Here the sample spans about 46,000 clones, 88% being singletons. The record originates from a study of OX40 agonist ivuxolimab in advanced cancers. The wider study: Earlier anti-PD-1, anti-PD-L1 or anti-CTLA-4 therapy was permitted; roughly 42% had received some. Points from the study as a whole: With doses of 0.1-3.0 mg/kg, partial responders showed among the lowest clonal expansion. Several nonresponders also turned out to have low normalized T-cell clonal expansion. Undetermined was the antigen specificity of the expanded peripheral T cells.

Material: CD4+ or CD8+ T cells sorted from blood, obtained in a trial of the OX40 agonist ivuxolimab. This clonotype originated in an adult with an advanced solid tumor such as melanoma, head and neck, liver or kidney cancer. The gene calls are TRBV30 and TRBJ1-1; D gene uncertain. CDR3 in DNA: TGTGCCTGGGGTAAACCAGACAACACTGAAGCTTTCTTT. The encoded protein is CAWGKPDNTEAFF. Together with reference TRBV30 and TRBJ1-1, the CDR3 gives the full variable domain: SQTIHQWPATLVQPVGSPLSLECTVEGTSNPNLYWYRQAAGRGLQLLFYSVGIGQISSEVPQNLSASRPQDRQFILSSKKLLLSDSGFYLCAWGKPDNTEAFFGQGTRLTVV.